Below, 18 T cell receptor beta chains from the same sample are listed, as sequenced in a study of T cells after yellow fever vaccination. TCRdb used MiXCR to reprocess the 5' RACE reads, holding one entry per CDR3 protein. Among around 300,000 distinct CDR3 sequences listed, 3.5% to 5% were seen once. The sample here was PBMCs, taken 15 days after the yellow fever booster vaccination. These receptors came from a man between 18 and 29 years old who received the YFV17D yellow fever vaccine.

This clonotype turned up a few times. This chain connects TRBV20-1 to TRBJ1-1; no clear D gene. This CDR3 has 12 amino acids. V lost 3 bases and J 2 bases, leaving 7 bases between the germline ends. Germline V gives CDR1 DFQATT, CDR2 SNEGSKA (reference sequence). The CDR3 is CSASTRNTEAFF. CDR3 nucleotides: TGCAGTGCTAGTACCAGAAACACTGAAGCTTTCTTT.

This clonotype was seen a handful of times. This rearrangement joins TRBV9 to TRBJ1-2; 7 bases align to TRBD1. Germline CDR1 SGDLS, CDR2 YYNGEE. Trimming cost V 3 bases and J 5 bases; bases outside gene matches: 19. The CDR3 has 18 amino acids. CDR3 sequence reads: CASSGKTGRRERGYGYTF. In DNA, the CDR3 is TGTGCCAGCAGCGGCAAGACAGGGCGACGGGAGAGAGGATATGGCTACACCTTC.

This clonotype showed up many times. The chain carries TRBV5-6 and TRBJ2-7, with D hard to call. Germline V lookup: CDR1 SGHDT, CDR2 YYEEEE. The CDR3 is made up of 17 amino acids. V lost 2 bases to trimming and J lost 3 bases, with 21 bases between them. The CDR3 nucleotides read TGTGCCAGCAGCTTTTTTACGTTGACACCGATGGGCTACGAGCAGTACGTC. This encodes CASSFFTLTPMGYEQYV.

This clonotype was picked up many times. This chain links TRBV7-3 with TRBJ2-1; D may be TRBD1 (6 bases). CDR1 is SGHTA and CDR2 is FQGTGA in the germline V gene. Deletions cut 4 bases from V and 4 bases from J, with 20 bases between. The CDR3 totals 17 residues. The CDR3 sequence is CASSSLSGTGTYNEQFF. The CDR3 bases are TGTGCCAGCAGCTCCCTGTCCGGGACGGGGACATACAATGAGCAGTTCTTC.

The sample holds many counts of this clonotype. The V gene is TRBV20-1, the J gene TRBJ1-1; possible D gene TRBD1, 6 bases. The CDR3 runs to 16 residues. V was pared by 5 bases and J by 0 bases, with 19 bases between. The germline V gene encodes CDR1 DFQATT and CDR2 SNEGSKA (reference sequence). The CDR3: CSAPKGGSPLNTEAFF. In DNA, the CDR3 is TGCAGTGCTCCCAAAGGGGGGAGCCCCTTGAACACTGAAGCTTTCTTT.

The V and J genes are TRBV11-2 and TRBJ2-1; a weak D match, TRBD1 (6 bases). The ends were cut back, 8 bases at V and 4 bases at J, with 12 bases in the middle. The CDR3 covers 13 residues. Germline V lookup: CDR1 SGHAT, CDR2 FQNNGV. The CDR3, as DNA: TGTGCCAGCCGGACAGTAGCTTACAATGAGCAGTTCTTC. Translated: CASRTVAYNEQFF.

This clonotype was recorded many times. V usage is TRBV4-1 and J usage is TRBJ1-1; 8 bases line up with TRBD1. The CDR3 is 16 amino acids. From germline, CDR1 is MGHRA and CDR2 YSYEKL. Trimming at V came to 1 base and at J to 0 bases, leaving 4 bases not matched to a gene. CDR3 nucleotide sequence: TGCGCCAGCAGCCAAGCGGACAGGGTTATGAACACTGAAGCTTTCTTT. As protein: CASSQADRVMNTEAFF.

The sample holds many counts of this clonotype. J is TRBJ2-1 and V is TRBV4-2, with D unresolved. From germline, CDR1 is LGHNA and CDR2 YNFKEQ. The CDR3 has 16 amino acids. Trimming stripped 0 bases from V and 1 base from J, with 10 bases between. The CDR3: CASSQDLAESYNEQFF. The CDR3 DNA reads TGTGCCAGCAGCCAAGATCTTGCAGAGTCCTACAATGAGCAGTTCTTC.

This clonotype was recorded at least ten times. The V gene is TRBV12-3 or TRBV12-4, the J gene TRBJ2-3; 13 bases align to TRBD2. The length of the CDR3 is 18 residues. V gave up 1 base and J gave up 2 bases; unmatched junction bases: 6. In nucleotides, the CDR3 is TGTGCCAGCAGTTTAGGTGTTGGACTAGCGGGGGACACAGATACGCAGTATTTT. Protein: CASSLGVGLAGDTDTQYF.

The sample holds many counts of this clonotype. The rearrangement uses TRBV7-2 and TRBJ2-5; D unclear. CDR3 length: 17 amino acids. CDR1 is SGHTA and CDR2 is FQGNSA in the germline V gene. V lost 3 bases, J lost 0 bases, and 17 bases lay in between. CDR3 sequence (DNA): TGTGCCAGCAGCTTGGGGATGGGATTTCGGTACCAAGAGACCCAGTACTTC. Protein product: CASSLGMGFRYQETQYF.

CDR3 region: CASSSGQGATEAFF. In DNA form, the CDR3 reads TGTGCCAGCAGTTCGGGACAGGGGGCGACTGAAGCTTTCTTT. V is TRBV6-5 and J is TRBJ1-1; the match to TRBD1 covers 12 bases. V was pared by 4 bases and J by 5 bases, with 2 bases of the junction left unmatched. The CDR3 length is 14 residues. The germline V gene has CDR1 MNHEY and CDR2 SVGAGI.

In this sample, this clonotype turned up a few times. The gene calls are TRBV6-6 and TRBJ1-5, with 10 bases fitting TRBD1. This CDR3 has 14 residues. Per germline, CDR1 MNHNY and CDR2 SVGAGI (reference sequence). V lost 4 bases and J lost 7; bases outside the gene matches: 4. The CDR3: CASSFGTGEQPQHF. CDR3 bases: TGTGCCAGCAGTTTTGGGACAGGGGAGCAGCCCCAGCATTTT.

This clonotype appeared a few times. J is TRBJ1-2 and V is TRBV6-6; D remains ambiguous. Trimming left V 5 bases short and J 0 bases short, with 16 bases between. Per the germline V gene, CDR1 is MNHNY and CDR2 is SVGAGI (reference sequence). The CDR3 is made up of 16 amino acids. The CDR3 spells CASSRSRAASNYGYTF. The CDR3 DNA reads as TGTGCCAGCAGTCGAAGTCGGGCAGCGTCTAACTATGGCTACACCTTC.

V is TRBV5-1 and J is TRBJ2-5, with D uncertain. Germline lookup yields CDR1 SGHRS and CDR2 YFSETQ. Trimming left V 3 bases short and J 2 bases short, with 11 bases between. This CDR3 is 14 amino acids long. CDR3 protein: CASSSLGSQETQYF. The CDR3 DNA is TGCGCCAGCAGCTCTCTTGGCAGTCAAGAGACCCAGTACTTC.

This clonotype was recorded a few times. The chain is built from TRBV12-3 or TRBV12-4 and TRBJ1-5, with D perhaps TRBD1 (5 bases). V was clipped by 3 bases and J by 4 bases, with 10 bases between them. There are 14 residues in the CDR3. CDR3 loop: CASSFLDKNQPQHF. CDR3 DNA sequence: TGTGCCAGCAGTTTTCTGGACAAAAATCAGCCCCAGCATTTT.

In its sample, this clonotype was seen a few times. The chain links TRBV5-1 to TRBJ1-2, with 7 bases fitting TRBD1. Germline values: CDR1 SGHRS, CDR2 YFSETQ. After removal of 4 bases from V and 2 bases from J, the junction contained 5 bases not matched to a gene. This CDR3 is 14 amino acids long. CDR3 region: CASSVVTGNYGYTF. The CDR3 bases are TGCGCCAGCAGCGTAGTGACAGGGAACTATGGCTACACCTTC.

The chain has TRBV5-1 and TRBJ2-3; possibly TRBD2 for D (5 bases). The CDR3 runs to 14 residues. Germline V gene data show CDR1 as SGHRS and CDR2 as YFSETQ. V was clipped by 1 base and J by 6 bases, with 12 bases between them. CDR3 DNA sequence: TGCGCCAGCAGCTTGCGGGCGCCGGGGGATACGCAGTATTTT. This translates into CASSLRAPGDTQYF.

This clonotype was found many times. This rearrangement joins TRBV6-6 to TRBJ2-1; 9 positions agree with TRBD1. Trimming at V came to 2 bases and at J to 6 bases, leaving 8 bases not matched to a gene. Per the germline V gene, CDR1 is MNHNY and CDR2 is SVGAGI (reference sequence). The CDR3 extends over 16 amino acids. CDR3 sequence: CASSYMGQGGGNEQFF. CDR3 in DNA: TGTGCCAGCAGTTACATGGGACAGGGTGGGGGCAATGAGCAGTTCTTC.